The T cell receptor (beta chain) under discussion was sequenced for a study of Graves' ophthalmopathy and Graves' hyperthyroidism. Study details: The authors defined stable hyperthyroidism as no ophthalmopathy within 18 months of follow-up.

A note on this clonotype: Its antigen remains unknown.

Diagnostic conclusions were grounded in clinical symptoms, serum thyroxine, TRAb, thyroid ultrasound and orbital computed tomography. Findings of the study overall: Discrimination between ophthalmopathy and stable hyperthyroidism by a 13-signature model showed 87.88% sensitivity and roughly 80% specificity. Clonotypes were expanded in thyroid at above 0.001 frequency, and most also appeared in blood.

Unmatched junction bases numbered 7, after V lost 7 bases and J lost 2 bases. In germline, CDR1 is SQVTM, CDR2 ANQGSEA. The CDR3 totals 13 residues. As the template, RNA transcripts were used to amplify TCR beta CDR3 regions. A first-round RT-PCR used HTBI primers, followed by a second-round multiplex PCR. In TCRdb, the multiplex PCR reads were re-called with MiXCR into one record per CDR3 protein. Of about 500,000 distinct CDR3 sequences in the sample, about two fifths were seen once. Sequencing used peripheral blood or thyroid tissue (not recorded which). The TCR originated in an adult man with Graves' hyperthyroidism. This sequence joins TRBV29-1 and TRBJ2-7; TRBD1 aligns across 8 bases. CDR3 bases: TGCAGCGCCTCCGACAGGGGCACCTACGAGCAGTACTTC. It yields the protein CSASDRGTYEQYF.